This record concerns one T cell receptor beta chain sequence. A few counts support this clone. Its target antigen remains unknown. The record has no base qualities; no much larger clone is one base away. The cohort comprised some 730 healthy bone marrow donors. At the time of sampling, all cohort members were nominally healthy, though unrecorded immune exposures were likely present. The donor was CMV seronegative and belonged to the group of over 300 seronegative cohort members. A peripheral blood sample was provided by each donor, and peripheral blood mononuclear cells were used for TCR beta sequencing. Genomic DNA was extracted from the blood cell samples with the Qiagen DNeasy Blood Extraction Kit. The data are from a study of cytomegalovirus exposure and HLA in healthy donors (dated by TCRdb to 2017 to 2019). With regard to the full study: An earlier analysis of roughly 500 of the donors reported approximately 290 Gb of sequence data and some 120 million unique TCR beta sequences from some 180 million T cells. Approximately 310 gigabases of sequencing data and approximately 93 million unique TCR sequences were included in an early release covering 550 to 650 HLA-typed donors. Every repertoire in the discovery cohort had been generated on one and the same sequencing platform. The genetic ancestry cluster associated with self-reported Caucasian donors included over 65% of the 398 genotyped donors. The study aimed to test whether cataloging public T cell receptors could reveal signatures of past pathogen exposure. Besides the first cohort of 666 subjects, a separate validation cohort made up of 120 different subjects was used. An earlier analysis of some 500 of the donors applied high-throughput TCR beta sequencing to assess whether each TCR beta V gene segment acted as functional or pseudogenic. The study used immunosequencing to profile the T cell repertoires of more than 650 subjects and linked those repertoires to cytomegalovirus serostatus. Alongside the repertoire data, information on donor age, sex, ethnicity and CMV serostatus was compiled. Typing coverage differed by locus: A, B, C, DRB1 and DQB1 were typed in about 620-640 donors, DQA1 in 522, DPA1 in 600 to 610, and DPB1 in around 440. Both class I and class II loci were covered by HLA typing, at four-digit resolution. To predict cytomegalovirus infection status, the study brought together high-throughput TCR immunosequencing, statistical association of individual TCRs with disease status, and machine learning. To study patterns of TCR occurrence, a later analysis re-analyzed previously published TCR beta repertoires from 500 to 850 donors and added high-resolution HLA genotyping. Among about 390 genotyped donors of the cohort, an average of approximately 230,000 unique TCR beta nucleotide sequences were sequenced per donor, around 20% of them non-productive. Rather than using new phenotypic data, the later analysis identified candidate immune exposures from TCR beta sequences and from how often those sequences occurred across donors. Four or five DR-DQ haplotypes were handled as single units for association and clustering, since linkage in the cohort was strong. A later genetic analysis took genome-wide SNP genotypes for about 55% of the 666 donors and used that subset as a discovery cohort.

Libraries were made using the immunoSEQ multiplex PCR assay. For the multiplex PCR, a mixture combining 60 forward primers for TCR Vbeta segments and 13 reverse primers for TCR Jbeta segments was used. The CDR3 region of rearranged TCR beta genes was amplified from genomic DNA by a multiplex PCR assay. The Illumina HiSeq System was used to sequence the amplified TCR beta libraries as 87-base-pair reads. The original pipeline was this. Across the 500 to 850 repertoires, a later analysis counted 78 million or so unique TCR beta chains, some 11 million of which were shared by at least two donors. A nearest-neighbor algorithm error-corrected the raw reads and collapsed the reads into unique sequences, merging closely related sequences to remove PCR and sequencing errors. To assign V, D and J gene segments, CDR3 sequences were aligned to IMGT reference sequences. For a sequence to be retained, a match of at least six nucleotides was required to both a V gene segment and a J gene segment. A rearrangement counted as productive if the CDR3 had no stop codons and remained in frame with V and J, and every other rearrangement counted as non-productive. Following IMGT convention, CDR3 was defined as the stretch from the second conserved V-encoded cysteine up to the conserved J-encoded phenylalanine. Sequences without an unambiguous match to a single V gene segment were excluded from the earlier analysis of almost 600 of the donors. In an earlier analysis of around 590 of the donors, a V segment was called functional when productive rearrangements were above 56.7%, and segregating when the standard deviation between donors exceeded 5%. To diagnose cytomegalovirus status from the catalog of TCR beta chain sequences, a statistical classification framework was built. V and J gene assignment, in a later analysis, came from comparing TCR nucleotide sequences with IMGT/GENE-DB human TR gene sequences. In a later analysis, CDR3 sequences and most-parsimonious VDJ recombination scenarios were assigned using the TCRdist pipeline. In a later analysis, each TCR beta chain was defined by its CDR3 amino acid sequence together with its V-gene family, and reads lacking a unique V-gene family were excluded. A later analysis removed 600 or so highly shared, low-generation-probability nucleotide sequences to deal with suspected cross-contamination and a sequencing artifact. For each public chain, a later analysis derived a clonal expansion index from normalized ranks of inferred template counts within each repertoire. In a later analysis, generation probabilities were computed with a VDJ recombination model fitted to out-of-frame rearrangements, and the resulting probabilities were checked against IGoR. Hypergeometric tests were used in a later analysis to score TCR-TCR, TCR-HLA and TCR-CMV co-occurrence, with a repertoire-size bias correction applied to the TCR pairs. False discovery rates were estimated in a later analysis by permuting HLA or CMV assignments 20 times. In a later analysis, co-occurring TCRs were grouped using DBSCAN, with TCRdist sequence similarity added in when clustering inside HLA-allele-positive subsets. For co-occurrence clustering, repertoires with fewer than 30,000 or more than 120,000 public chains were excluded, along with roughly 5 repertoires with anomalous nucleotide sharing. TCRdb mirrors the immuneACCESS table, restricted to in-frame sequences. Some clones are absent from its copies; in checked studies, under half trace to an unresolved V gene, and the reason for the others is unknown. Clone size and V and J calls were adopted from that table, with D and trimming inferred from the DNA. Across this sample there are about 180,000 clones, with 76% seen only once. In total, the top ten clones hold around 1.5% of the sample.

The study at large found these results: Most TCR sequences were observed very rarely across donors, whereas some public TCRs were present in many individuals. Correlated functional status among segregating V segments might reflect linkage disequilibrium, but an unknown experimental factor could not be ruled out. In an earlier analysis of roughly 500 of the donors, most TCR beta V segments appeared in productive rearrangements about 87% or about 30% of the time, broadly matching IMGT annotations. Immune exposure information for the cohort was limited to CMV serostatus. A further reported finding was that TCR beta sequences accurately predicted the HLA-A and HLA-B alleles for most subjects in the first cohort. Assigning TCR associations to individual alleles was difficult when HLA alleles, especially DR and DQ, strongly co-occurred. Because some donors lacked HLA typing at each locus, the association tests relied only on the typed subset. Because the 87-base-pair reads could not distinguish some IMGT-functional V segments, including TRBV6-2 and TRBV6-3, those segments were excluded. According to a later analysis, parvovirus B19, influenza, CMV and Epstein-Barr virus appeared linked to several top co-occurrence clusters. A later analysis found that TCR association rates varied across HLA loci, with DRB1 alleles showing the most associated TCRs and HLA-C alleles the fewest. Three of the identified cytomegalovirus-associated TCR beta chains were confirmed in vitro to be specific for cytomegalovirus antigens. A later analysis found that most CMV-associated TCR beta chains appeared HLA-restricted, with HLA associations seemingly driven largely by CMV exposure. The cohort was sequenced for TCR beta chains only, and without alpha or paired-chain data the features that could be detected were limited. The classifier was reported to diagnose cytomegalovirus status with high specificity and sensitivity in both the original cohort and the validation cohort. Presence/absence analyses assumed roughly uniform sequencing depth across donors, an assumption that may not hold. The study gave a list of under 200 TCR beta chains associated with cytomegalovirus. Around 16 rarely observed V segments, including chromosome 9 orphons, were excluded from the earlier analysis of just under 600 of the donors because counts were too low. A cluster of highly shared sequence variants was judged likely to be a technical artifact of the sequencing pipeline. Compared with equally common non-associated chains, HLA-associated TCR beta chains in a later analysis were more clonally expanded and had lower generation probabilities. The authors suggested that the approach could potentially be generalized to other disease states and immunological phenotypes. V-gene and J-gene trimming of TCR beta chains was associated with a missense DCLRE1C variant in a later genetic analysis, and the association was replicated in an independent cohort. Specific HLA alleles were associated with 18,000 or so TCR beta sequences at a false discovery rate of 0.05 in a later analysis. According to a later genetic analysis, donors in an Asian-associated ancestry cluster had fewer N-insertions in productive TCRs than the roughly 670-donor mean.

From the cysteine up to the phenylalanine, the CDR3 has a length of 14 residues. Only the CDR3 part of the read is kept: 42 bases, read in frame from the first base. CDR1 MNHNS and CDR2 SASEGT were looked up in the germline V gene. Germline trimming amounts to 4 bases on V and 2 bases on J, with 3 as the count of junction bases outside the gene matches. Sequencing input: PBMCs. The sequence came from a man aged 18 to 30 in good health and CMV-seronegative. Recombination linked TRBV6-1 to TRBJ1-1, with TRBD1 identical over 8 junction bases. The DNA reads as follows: TGTGCCAGCAGTGCCGGACAGGGAAACACTGAAGCTTTCTTT. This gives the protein CASSAGQGNTEAFF.